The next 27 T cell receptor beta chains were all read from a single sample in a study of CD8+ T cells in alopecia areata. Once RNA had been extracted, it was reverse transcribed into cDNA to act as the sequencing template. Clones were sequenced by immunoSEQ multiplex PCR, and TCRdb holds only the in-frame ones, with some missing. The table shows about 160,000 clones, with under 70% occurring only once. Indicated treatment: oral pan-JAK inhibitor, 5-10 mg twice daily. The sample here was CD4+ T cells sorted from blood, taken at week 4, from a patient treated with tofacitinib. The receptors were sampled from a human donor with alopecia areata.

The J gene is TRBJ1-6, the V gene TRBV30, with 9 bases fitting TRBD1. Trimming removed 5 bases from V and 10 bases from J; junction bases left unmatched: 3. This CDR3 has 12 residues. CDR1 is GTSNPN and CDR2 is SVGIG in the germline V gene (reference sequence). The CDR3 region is CAWGTGYSPLHF. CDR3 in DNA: TGTGCCTGGGGGACAGGGTACTCACCCCTCCACTTT.

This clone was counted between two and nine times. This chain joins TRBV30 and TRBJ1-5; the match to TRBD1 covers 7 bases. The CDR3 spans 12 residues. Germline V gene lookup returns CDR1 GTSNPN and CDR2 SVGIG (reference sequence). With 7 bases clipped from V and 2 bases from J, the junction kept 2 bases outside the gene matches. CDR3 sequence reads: CAYDRGNQPQHF. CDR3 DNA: TGTGCCTATGACAGGGGCAATCAGCCCCAGCATTTT.

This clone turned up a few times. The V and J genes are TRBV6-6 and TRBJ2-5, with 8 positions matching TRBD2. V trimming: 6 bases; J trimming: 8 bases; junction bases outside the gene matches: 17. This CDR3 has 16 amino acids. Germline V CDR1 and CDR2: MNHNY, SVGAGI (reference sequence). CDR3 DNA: TGTGCCAGCAGCGACCCACGGGGGGGCCTTATGCACACCCAGTACTTC. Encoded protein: CASSDPRGGLMHTQYF.

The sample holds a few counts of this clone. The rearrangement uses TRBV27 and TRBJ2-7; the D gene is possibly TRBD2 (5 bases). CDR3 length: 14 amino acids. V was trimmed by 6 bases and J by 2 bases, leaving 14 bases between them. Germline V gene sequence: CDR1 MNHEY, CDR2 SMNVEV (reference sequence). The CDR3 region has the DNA TGTGCCAGCAGGCCGGGATTACCCACCTACGAGCAGTACTTC. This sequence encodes CASRPGLPTYEQYF.

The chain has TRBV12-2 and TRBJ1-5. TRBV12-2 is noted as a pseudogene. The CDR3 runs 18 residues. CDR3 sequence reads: CASHGVEGSLFSNQPQHF. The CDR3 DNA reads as TGTGCAAGTCACGGTGTCGAGGGTTCGTTATTTAGCAATCAGCCCCAGCATTTT.

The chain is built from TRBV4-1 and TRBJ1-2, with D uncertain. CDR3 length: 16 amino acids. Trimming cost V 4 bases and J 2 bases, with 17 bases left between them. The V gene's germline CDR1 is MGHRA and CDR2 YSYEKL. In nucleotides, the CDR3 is TGCGCCAGCAGCCCTAATCAACTCACCGGGAACTATGGCTACACCTTC. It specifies CASSPNQLTGNYGYTF.

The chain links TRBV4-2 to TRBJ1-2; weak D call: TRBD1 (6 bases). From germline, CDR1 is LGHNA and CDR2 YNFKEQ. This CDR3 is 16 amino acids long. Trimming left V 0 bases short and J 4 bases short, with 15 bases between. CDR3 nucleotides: TGTGCCAGCAGCCAAGAACACGACAGGATAGGCTATGGCTACACCTTC. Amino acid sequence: CASSQEHDRIGYGYTF.

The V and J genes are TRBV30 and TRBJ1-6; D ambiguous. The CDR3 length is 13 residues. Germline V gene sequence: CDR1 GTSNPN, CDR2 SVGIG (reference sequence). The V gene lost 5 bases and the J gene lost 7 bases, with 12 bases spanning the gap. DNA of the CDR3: TGTGCCTGGCGTTATGGCCTCAATTCACCCCTCCACTTT. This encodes CAWRYGLNSPLHF.

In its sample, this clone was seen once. CDR3 DNA sequence: TGTGCCTGGCTAACAGGGGGCTTTTCGTCACCCCTCCACTTT. Translating it yields CAWLTGGFSSPLHF. The chain recombines TRBV30 with TRBJ1-6, with TRBD1 matching 9 bases. This CDR3 is 14 amino acids long. Germline V gene lookup returns CDR1 GTSNPN and CDR2 SVGIG (reference sequence). The ends lost 5 bases at V and 10 bases at J; junction bases unmatched: 9.

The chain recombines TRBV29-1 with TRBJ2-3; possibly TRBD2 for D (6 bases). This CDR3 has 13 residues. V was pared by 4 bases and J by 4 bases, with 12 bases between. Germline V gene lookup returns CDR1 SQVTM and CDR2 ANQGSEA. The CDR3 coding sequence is TGCAGCGTTGCCCAGGGAGGAGCAGATACGCAGTATTTT. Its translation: CSVAQGGADTQYF.

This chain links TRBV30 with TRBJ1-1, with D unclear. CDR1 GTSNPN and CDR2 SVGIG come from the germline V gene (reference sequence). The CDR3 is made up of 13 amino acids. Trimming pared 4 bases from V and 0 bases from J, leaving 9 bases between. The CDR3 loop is CAWTRGLNTEAFF. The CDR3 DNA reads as TGTGCCTGGACCCGAGGACTGAACACTGAAGCTTTCTTT.

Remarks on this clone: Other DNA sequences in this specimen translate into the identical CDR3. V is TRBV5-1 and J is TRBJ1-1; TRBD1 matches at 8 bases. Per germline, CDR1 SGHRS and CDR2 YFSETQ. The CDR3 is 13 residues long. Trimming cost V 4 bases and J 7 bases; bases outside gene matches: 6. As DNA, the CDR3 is TGCGCCAGCAGCCTCGGACAGGGAAATGAAGCTTTCTTT. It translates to CASSLGQGNEAFF.

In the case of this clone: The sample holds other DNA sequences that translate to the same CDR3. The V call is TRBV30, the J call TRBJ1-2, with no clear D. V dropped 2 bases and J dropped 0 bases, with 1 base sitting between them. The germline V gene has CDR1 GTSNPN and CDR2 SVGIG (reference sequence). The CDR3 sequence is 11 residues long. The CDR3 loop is CAWSPNYGYTF. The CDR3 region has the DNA TGTGCCTGGAGTCCTAACTATGGCTACACCTTC. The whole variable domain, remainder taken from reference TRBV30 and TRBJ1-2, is SQTIHQWPATLVQPVGSPLSLECTVEGTSNPNLYWYRQAAGRGLQLLFYSVGIGQISSEVPQNLSASRPQDRQFILSSKKLLLSDSGFYLCAWSPNYGYTFGSGTRLTVV.

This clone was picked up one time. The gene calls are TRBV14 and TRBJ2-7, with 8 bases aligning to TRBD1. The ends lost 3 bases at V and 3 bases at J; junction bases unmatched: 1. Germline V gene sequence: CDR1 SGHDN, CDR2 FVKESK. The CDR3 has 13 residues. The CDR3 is CASSHGTGYEQYF. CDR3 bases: TGTGCCAGCAGCCACGGGACAGGCTACGAGCAGTACTTC.

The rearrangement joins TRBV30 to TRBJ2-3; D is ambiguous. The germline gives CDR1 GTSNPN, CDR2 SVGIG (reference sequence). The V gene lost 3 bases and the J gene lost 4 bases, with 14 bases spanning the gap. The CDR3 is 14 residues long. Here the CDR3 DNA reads TGTGCCTGGAGACGCTTTCGCCACCCAGATACGCAGTATTTT. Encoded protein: CAWRRFRHPDTQYF.

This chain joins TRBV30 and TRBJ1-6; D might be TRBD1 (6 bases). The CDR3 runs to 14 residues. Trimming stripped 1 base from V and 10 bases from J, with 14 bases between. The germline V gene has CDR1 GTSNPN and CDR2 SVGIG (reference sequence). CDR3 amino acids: CAWSGPGGYSPLHF. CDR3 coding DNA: TGTGCCTGGAGTGGGCCTGGGGGCTACTCACCCCTCCACTTT.

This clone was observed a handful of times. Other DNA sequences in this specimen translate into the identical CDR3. CDR3 in DNA: TGTGCCAGCAGTTTAGCGACAGACCAAAAAGAGACCCAGTACTTC. This gives the protein CASSLATDQKETQYF. The chain recombines TRBV28 with TRBJ2-5, with D possibly matching TRBD1 (5 bases). The V gene lost 2 bases and the J gene lost 3 bases, with 13 bases spanning the gap. Per the germline V gene, CDR1 is MDHEN and CDR2 is SYDVKM. This CDR3 has 15 amino acids.

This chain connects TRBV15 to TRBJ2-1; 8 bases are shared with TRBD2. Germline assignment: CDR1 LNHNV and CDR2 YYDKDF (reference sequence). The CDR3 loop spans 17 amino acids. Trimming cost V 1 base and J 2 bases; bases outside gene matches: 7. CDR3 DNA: TGTGCCACCAGCAGAGGGACAAGCGGGGGACCCTACAATGAGCAGTTCTTC. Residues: CATSRGTSGGPYNEQFF.

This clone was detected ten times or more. Here the CDR3 reads CASPRERRLGYGYTF. As DNA, the CDR3 is TGTGCCAGCCCAAGAGAACGGCGCCTGGGCTATGGCTACACCTTC. This chain links TRBV7-2 with TRBJ1-2, with D unclear. CDR3 size: 15 residues. Between the trimmed V and J ends, which lost 8 bases and 4 bases, there was a span of 20 bases. CDR1 SGHTA and CDR2 FQGNSA come from the germline V gene. Based on the CDR3 plus reference TRBV7-2 and TRBJ1-2, the full variable domain is GAGVSQSPSNKVTEKGKDVELRCDPISGHTALYWYRQSLGQGLEFLIYFQGNSAPDKSGLPSDRFSAERTGGSVSTLTIQRTQQEDSAVYLCASPRERRLGYGYTFGSGTRLTVV.

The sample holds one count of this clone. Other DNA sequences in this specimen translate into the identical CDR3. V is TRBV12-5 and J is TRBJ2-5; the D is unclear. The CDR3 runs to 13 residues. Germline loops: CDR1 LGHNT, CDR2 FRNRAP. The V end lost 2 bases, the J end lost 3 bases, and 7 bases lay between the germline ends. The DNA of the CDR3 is TGTGCTAGTGGTTTGTTCCTTAAAGAGACCCAGTACTTC. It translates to CASGLFLKETQYF.

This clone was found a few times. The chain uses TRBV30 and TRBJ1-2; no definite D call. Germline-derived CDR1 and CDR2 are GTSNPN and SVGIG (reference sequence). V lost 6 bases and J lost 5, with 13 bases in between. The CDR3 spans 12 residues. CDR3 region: CACGSREYGYTF. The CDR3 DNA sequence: TGTGCCTGTGGGTCCCGAGAGTATGGCTACACCTTC.

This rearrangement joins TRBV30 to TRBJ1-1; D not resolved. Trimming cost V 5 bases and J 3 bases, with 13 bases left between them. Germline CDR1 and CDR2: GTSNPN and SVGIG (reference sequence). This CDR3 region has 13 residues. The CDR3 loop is CAWGVDRDTEAFF. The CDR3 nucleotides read TGTGCCTGGGGGGTAGATCGGGACACTGAAGCTTTCTTT.

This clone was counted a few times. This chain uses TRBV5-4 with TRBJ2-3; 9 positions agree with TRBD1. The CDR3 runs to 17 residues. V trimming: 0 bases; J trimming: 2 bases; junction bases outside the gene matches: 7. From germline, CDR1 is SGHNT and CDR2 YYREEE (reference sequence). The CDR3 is CASSLARGTGLTDTQYF. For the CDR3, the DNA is TGTGCCAGCAGCTTGGCACGGGGGACAGGGCTCACAGATACGCAGTATTTT.

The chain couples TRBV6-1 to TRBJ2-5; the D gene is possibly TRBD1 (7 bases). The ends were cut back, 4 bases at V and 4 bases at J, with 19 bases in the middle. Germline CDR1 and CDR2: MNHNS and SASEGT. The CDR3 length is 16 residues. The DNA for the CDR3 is TGTGCCAGCAGTGCAACCTCAGGGGGGTTAACAGAGACCCAGTACTTC. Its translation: CASSATSGGLTETQYF.

The CDR3 DNA sequence: TGTGCCTGGAGAATGGTGCTGGACAGTCACTCCTACGAGCAGTACTTC. Its protein product is CAWRMVLDSHSYEQYF. The chain links TRBV30 to TRBJ2-7; D might be TRBD1 (6 bases). V lost 3 bases, J lost 0 bases, and 18 bases lay in between. Germline V lookup: CDR1 GTSNPN, CDR2 SVGIG (reference sequence). The CDR3 sequence is 16 residues long.

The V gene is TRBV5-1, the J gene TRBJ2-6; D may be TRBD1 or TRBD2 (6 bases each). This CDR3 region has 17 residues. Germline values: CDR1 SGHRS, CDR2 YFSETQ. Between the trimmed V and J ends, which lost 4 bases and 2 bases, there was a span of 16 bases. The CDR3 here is CASSQTNGGAGANVLTF. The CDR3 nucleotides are TGCGCCAGCAGCCAAACTAACGGGGGCGCTGGGGCCAACGTCCTGACTTTC.

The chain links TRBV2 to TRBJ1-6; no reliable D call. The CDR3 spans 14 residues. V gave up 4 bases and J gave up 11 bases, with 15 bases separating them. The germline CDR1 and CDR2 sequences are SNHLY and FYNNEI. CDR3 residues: CASSGEVHSAPLHF. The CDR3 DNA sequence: TGTGCCAGCAGTGGGGAGGTTCATTCGGCACCCCTCCACTTT.